This is a list of T cell receptor beta chains from one sample in a study of T cells in Graves' hyperthyroidism and ophthalmopathy. TCRdb passed the multiplex PCR reads through MiXCR, listing each CDR3 protein once. This table holds 300,000 to 400,000 distinct CDR3 sequences, 15% to 20% found once. The specimen sequenced was blood. Receptor source: a woman aged 50 to 60 with Graves' hyperthyroidism. Each CDR3 is given with its conserved first and last residue. Fields, in order: CDR3 protein, CDR3 DNA, V gene, D gene, J gene, clone size. The D gene is left open where the match is weak. Some rows have no size entry. The others give once, few or many, or a class for an expanded clone.

CASSLPVRLAGTDTQYF	TGTGCCAGCAGTTTGCCCGTTCGGCTAGCGGGCACAGATACGCAGTATTTT	TRBV28	TRBD2	TRBJ2-3	many
CASSSVANTIYF	TGTGCCAGCAGTTCCGTGGCAAACACCATATATTTT	TRBV28	.	TRBJ1-3	few
CASSYLAGTLNTGELFF	TGTGCCAGCAGTTACCTTGCCGGGACCCTAAACACCGGGGAGCTGTTTTTT	TRBV6-5	.	TRBJ2-2	few
CASSFEGFTSTDTQYF	TGCGCCAGCAGCTTTGAGGGGTTCACTAGCACAGATACGCAGTATTTT	TRBV5-1	.	TRBJ2-3	many
CASKTSGSTDTQYF	TGTGCCAGCAAAACTAGCGGGAGCACAGATACGCAGTATTTT	TRBV6-1	TRBD2	TRBJ2-3	.
CASSVSSGANVLTF	TGTGCCAGCAGCGTTAGCTCTGGGGCCAACGTCCTGACTTTC	TRBV2	.	TRBJ2-6	.
CASSPWESSVGEQFF	TGTGCCAGCTCACCTTGGGAGAGTTCGGTTGGAGAGCAGTTCTTC	TRBV18	.	TRBJ2-1	few
CASIPGPLGNEQFF	TGTGCCAGCATACCGGGCCCATTGGGGAATGAGCAGTTCTTC	TRBV2	.	TRBJ2-1	few
CASSLAAAETQYF	TGTGCCAGCAGCTTAGCGGCGGCGGAGACCCAGTACTTC	TRBV7-9	.	TRBJ2-5	many
CASSLRQGWTGELFF	TGTGCCAGCAGTTTACGGCAGGGTTGGACCGGGGAGCTGTTTTTT	TRBV12-3/TRBV12-4	.	TRBJ2-2	.
CASGMVLRGTNTEAFF	TGTGCCAGCGGGATGGTCCTCAGGGGGACGAACACTGAAGCTTTCTTT	TRBV7-9	TRBD1	TRBJ1-1	.
CASAGGRGYQETQYF	TGTGCCAGTGCAGGGGGCAGGGGGTACCAAGAGACCCAGTACTTC	TRBV6-1	TRBD1	TRBJ2-5	.
CSVEAGIGQPQHF	TGCAGCGTGGAGGCAGGGATAGGACAGCCCCAGCATTTT	TRBV29-1	.	TRBJ1-5	few
CASSYSTPGQGYEQYF	TGTGCCAGCAGTTACTCGACTCCGGGACAGGGCTACGAGCAGTACTTC	TRBV6-5	TRBD1	TRBJ2-7	many
CSVAGQLRTEAFF	TGCAGCGTTGCGGGACAGTTGAGGACTGAAGCTTTCTTT	TRBV29-1	TRBD1	TRBJ1-1	.
CAWSPWGGGPQPQHF	TGTGCCTGGAGCCCTTGGGGGGGAGGTCCTCAGCCCCAGCATTTT	TRBV30	.	TRBJ1-5	.
CASSPGTGGAPYEQYF	TGTGCCAGCAGTCCCGGGACAGGGGGCGCCCCCTACGAGCAGTACTTC	TRBV6-2/TRBV6-3	TRBD1	TRBJ2-7	.